This T cell receptor (beta chain) was sequenced during a study of blood T cells in healthy people across ages (dated by TCRdb to between 2014 and 2017). Study-wide context: In model experiments, template switching captured roughly one uniquely barcoded TCR beta cDNA molecule for every two T cells. The study measured age-related changes in TCR beta repertoire diversity using deep sequencing normalized with unique cDNA molecular identifiers. Four age groups were formed from the donors: young (average about 16 years), middle-aged (around 41), aged (under 70) and long-lived (more than 75). To avoid experimental bias, donors of different ages were distributed randomly across sequencing lanes. The study analyzed two additional independent replicas of 1 million unique cDNA reads from the same blood draw for two donors, one aged 18 to 30 and one aged 80 or older.

Overall study results and their limits: A strong correlation was found between observed TCR beta diversity and the percentage of naive T cells measured by flow cytometry. Because donor CMV infection status was unknown, age-related changes in expanded clonotypes were potentially confounded. Compared with the aged group, more naive CD4+ T cells, fewer expanded clones and increased TCR diversity were shown by the long-lived group, suggesting age selection. Since profiling was done on bulk unsorted PBMCs, naive and antigen-experienced compartments could not be conclusively compared. As age increased, observed TCR beta diversity per million T cells dropped in a roughly linear way, and a significant reduction was already evident by age around 41. Estimates of total diversity based on one million sequenced T cells were considered lower bounds and underestimates.

Donors were 40 or so systemically healthy Caucasian individuals from Russia aged roughly 6 to 100 years. About 9.6 milliliters of peripheral blood were collected from each donor into EDTA-treated Vacutainer tubes. PBMCs were isolated by Ficoll-Paque density-gradient centrifugation, with at least 7 million obtained per sample. Total RNA was extracted from PBMCs with Trizol reagent, with at least 6 micrograms obtained per sample. Naive CD45RAhigh/CD27high T cell percentages were measured by flow cytometry on a PBMC aliquot from every donor. The protocol used for the library was 5' RACE. The sequencer listed for this sample is Illumina HiSeq 2500. The second PCR ran for roughly 6 to 11 cycles and used a J-beta primer mix along with a sample-barcoded 5' primer. A template-switch 5' adaptor carrying 12 random nucleotides introduced a unique molecular identifier onto each TCR beta cDNA molecule. Each sample yielded at least 2.5 million CDR3-containing paired-end reads. The Mint cDNA synthesis kit, primed by a TRBC-specific oligonucleotide, was used to synthesize first-strand cDNA from all RNA. Following uracil-DNA glycosylase treatment, all cDNA underwent a first 18-cycle PCR with the universal primers M1SS and BC2_uni_R. In the paper's pipeline: Each sample was normalized by randomly selecting 1 million high-quality reads, each carrying a distinct molecular identifier. Reads with shared molecular identifiers were discarded instead of being binned into consensus sequences. CDR3 identification, clonotype clustering and error correction used MiTCR with a Q25 quality threshold and the strictest error-elimination algorithm. A nonparametric unseen species model with Euler transformation was used to estimate a lower bound on total TCR beta diversity. TCRdb applied fastp at Q25 and MiXCR to the public reads, then kept only in-frame beta chains. Merged by CDR3 protein, the rows form single entries marked with the most common genes and DNA. The V and J calls here are based on TCRdb, not the publication. In this sample the table shows some 1.5 million distinct CDR3 sequences, about 45% of which occur a single time. The ten largest account for 4% of the sample.

Including the terminal cysteine and phenylalanine, the CDR3 comprises 12 residues. Kept here is only the CDR3 DNA, which spans 36 bases and is read in frame from base 1. The V and J ends are trimmed by 5 bases and 4 bases, leaving 7 bases between them. This clonotype was seen many times. Its cognate antigen has yet to be identified. No much larger clone exists at a distance of one base, and base qualities are not known. Specimen: blood. This receptor was taken from a woman aged 18-29 years in good health. Recombination connected TRBV12-3 or TRBV12-4 to TRBJ2-3, with the D segment identity uncertain. The DNA sequence is as follows: TGTGCCAGCAGTCTCTACCCAGATACGCAGTATTTT. Its product reads: CASSLYPDTQYF.